A single sample gave rise to the 7 T cell receptor beta chains below, sequenced in a study of read filtering for tumor transcriptome and immune sequencing. From 300 to 450 ng of RNA, a library with molecular barcoded alpha/delta and beta/gamma adaptors was made. One entry per CDR3 protein results from TCRdb running MiXCR on the reads. The sample contains around 140,000 distinct CDR3 sequences, around 13% of which appear only once. Sequenced material: a population of CD138-negative cells sorted from bone marrow. All receptors come from a donor aged 40 or over with multiple myeloma.

This clonotype was seen many times. The CDR3 DNA reads TGTGCCAGCAGCCCACGACAGGGCCTATTCGGTGAAAAACTGTTTTTT. It is translated as CASSPRQGLFGEKLFF. V is TRBV3-1 and J is TRBJ1-4; TRBD1 aligns across 7 bases. The ends lost 4 bases at V and 7 bases at J; junction bases unmatched: 12. Per germline, CDR1 LGHDT and CDR2 YNNKEL (reference sequence). This CDR3 is built from 16 residues.

Many counts were recorded for this clonotype. The chain couples TRBV23-1 to TRBJ2-7; D uncertain. TRBV23-1 is treated as an ORF (open reading frame) with a function not yet certain. The germline V and J ends were trimmed by 7 bases and 3 bases, with 4 bases remaining between them. The CDR3 runs to 10 residues. As DNA, the CDR3 is TGCGCCAGCACGGGCTACGAGCAGTACTTC. As protein: CASTGYEQYF.

This clonotype was observed a few times. V is TRBV11-3 and J is TRBJ2-5; D unresolved. V lost 0 bases, J lost 2 bases, and 4 bases lay in between. Per the germline V gene, CDR1 is SGHNT and CDR2 is YENEEA. CDR3 length: 13 residues. The CDR3 here is CASSLEAQETQYF. The CDR3 DNA reads as TGTGCCAGCAGCTTAGAAGCACAAGAGACCCAGTACTTC.

This clonotype was detected a few times. V is TRBV20-1 and J is TRBJ2-1; TRBD2 matches at 9 bases. V lost 3 bases to trimming and J lost 3 bases; unmatched junction nucleotides: 12. Germline V CDR1 and CDR2: DFQATT, SNEGSKA (reference sequence). The CDR3 is 17 amino acids. CDR3 sequence reads: CSASGSGSPGLYNEQFF. CDR3 bases: TGCAGTGCTAGTGGTAGCGGGAGCCCTGGGCTCTACAATGAGCAGTTCTTC.

This clonotype has a count of ten or more. The V gene is TRBV19, the J gene TRBJ1-5, with D hard to call. The CDR3 is 16 residues long. Germline CDR1 is LNHDA and CDR2 is SQIVND (reference sequence). The V end lost 4 bases, the J end lost 4 bases, and 17 bases lay between the germline ends. The chain's CDR3 is CASSRPDAGGNQPQHF. The CDR3 region has the DNA TGTGCCAGTAGTAGGCCGGACGCCGGAGGGAATCAGCCCCAGCATTTT. The full variable domain, its missing parts supplied by reference TRBV19 and TRBJ1-5, is DGGITQSPKYLFRKEGQNVTLSCEQNLNHDAMYWYRQDPGQGLRLIYYSQIVNDFQKGDIAEGYSVSREKKESFPLTVTSAQKNPTAFYLCASSRPDAGGNQPQHFGDGTRLSIL.

This clonotype was recorded at least ten times. The genes are TRBV10-1 and TRBJ2-7, with 8 bases aligning to TRBD2. Germline V gene lookup returns CDR1 WNHNN and CDR2 SYGVQD (reference sequence). CDR3 length: 13 residues. The ends lost 7 bases at V and 6 bases at J; junction bases unmatched: 8. The DNA of the CDR3 is TGCGCCAGCACGGGACTAGTCGGTCGCGAGCAGTACTTC. Translated: CASTGLVGREQYF.

This clonotype came up many times. This chain connects TRBV4-1 to TRBJ1-1; the match to TRBD1 covers 9 bases. CDR3 length: 15 amino acids. Germline loops: CDR1 MGHRA, CDR2 YSYEKL. With V trimmed by 1 base and J by 2 bases, 2 bases remained unmatched. CDR3 nucleotide sequence: TGCGCCAGCAGCCAAGGGGGACAGGGAAACACTGAAGCTTTCTTT. Translation: CASSQGGQGNTEAFF.